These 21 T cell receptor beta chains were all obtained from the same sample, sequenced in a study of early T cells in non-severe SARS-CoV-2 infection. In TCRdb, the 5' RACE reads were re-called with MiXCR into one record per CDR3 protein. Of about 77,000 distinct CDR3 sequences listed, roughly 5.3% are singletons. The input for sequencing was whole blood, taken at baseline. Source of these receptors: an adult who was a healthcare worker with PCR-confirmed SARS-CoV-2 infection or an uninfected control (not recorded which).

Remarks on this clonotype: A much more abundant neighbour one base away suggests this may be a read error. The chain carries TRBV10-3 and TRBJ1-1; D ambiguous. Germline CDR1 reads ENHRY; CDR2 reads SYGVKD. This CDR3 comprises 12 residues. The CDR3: CTISDRSTEAFF. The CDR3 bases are TGTACCATCAGTGATCGTAGCACTGAAGCTTTCTTT.

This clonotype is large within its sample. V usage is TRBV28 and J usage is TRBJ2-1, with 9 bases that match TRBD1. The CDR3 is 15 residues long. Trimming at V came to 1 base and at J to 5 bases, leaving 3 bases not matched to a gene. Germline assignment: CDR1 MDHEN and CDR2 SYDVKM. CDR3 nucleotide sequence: TGTGCCAGCAGTTTATTGGGACAGGGTGACAATGAGCAGTTCTTC. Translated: CASSLLGQGDNEQFF.

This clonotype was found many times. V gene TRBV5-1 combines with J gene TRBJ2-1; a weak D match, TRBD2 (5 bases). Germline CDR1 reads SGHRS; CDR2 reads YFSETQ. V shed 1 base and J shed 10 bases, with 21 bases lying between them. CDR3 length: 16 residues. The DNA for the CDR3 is TGCGCCAGCAGCTTGCCCGCTGAAGGCCGGGGTAACGAGCAGTTCTTC. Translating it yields CASSLPAEGRGNEQFF.

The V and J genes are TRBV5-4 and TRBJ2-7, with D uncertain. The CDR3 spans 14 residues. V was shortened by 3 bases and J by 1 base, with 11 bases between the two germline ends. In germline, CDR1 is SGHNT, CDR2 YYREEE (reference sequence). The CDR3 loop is CASSSRIGSYEQYF. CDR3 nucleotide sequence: TGTGCCAGCAGCTCCCGGATCGGGTCCTACGAGCAGTACTTC.

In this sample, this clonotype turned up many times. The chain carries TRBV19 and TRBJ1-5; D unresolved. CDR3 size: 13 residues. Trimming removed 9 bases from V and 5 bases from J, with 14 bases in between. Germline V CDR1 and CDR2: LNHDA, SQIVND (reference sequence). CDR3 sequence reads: CASRRGKDQPQHF. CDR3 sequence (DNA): TGTGCCAGCCGCCGGGGTAAAGATCAGCCCCAGCATTTT.

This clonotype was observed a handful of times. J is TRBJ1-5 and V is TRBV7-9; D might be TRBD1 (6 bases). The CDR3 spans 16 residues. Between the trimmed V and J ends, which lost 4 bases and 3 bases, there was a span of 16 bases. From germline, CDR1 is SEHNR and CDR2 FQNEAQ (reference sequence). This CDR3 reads CASSSGAGENNQPQHF. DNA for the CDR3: TGTGCCAGCAGCTCAGGGGCTGGAGAGAACAATCAGCCCCAGCATTTT.

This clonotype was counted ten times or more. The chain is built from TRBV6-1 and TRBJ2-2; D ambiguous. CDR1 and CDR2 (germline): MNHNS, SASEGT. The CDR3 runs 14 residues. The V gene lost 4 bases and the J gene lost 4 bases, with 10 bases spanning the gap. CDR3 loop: CASSVERGTGELFF. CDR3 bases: TGTGCCAGCAGTGTGGAGCGCGGCACCGGGGAGCTGTTTTTT.

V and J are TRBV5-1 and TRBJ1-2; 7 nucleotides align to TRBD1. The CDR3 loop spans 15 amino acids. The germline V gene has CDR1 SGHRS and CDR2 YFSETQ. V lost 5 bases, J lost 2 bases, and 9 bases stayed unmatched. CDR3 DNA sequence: TGCGCCAGCAGGACCCGGACAGGCGAAAACTATGGCTACACCTTC. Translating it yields CASRTRTGENYGYTF.

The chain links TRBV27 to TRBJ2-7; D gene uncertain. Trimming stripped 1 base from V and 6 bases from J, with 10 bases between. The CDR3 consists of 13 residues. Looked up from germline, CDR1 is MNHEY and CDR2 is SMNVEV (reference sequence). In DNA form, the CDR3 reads TGTGCCAGCAGTTTATTGTACCTGCGCGAGCAGTACTTC. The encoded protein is CASSLLYLREQYF.

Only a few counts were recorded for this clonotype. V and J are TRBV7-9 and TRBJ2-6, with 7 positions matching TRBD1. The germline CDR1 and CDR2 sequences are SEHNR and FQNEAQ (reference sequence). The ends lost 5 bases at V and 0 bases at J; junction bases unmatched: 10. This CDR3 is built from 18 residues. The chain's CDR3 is CASSPLTGSYSGANVLTF. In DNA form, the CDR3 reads TGTGCCAGCAGCCCCCTGACAGGGTCCTACTCTGGGGCCAACGTCCTGACTTTC.

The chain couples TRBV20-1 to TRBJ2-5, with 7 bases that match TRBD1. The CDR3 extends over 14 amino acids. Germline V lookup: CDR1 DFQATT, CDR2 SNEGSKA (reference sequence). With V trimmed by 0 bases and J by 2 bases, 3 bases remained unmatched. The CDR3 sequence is CSARDPTGQETQYF. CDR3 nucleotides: TGCAGTGCTAGAGATCCGACAGGGCAAGAGACCCAGTACTTC.

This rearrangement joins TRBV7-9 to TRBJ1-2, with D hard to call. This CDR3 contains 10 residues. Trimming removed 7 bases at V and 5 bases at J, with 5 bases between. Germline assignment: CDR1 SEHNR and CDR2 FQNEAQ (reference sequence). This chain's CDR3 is CASTLYGYTF. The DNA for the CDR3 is TGTGCCAGCACACTATATGGCTACACCTTC.

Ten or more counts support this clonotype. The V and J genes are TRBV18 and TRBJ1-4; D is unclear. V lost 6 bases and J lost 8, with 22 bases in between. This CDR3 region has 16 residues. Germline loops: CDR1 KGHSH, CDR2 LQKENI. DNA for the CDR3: TGTGCCAGCTCCGGAGGTCCGGGAACATCGCCGGAAAAACTGTTTTTT. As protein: CASSGGPGTSPEKLFF.

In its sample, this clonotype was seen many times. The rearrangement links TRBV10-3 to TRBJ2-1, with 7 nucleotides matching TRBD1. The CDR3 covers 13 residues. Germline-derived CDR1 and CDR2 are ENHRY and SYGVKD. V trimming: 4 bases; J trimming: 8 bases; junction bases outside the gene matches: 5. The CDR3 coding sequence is TGTGCCATCAGTGTCTACAGGGGCGATGAGCAGTTCTTC. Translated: CAISVYRGDEQFF.

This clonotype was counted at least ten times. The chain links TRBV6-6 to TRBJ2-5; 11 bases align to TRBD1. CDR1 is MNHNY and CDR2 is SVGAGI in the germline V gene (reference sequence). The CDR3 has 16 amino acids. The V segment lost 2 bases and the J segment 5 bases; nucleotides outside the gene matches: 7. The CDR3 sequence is CASSYLDRGLEETQYF. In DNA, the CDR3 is TGTGCCAGCAGTTACCTGGACAGGGGGCTGGAGGAGACCCAGTACTTC.

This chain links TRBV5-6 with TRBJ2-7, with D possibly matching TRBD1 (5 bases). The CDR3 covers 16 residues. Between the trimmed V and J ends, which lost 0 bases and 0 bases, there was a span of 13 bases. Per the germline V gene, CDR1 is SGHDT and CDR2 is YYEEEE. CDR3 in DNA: TGTGCCAGCAGCTTGGTTTCAGGGCGTAACTCCTACGAGCAGTACTTC. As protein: CASSLVSGRNSYEQYF.

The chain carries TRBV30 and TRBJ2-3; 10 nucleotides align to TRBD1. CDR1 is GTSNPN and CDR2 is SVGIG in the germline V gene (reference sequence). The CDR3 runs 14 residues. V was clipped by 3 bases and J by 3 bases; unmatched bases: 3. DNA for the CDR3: TGTGCCTGGAGCGGGACAGGGGAGACAGATACGCAGTATTTT. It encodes CAWSGTGETDTQYF.

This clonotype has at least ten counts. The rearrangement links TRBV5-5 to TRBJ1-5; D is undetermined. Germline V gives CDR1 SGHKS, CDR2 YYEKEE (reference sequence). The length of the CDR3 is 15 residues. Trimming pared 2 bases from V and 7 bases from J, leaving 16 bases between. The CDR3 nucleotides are TGTGCCAGCAGCTTAGGCGGTTCGACGATCCAGCCCCAGCATTTT. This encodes CASSLGGSTIQPQHF.

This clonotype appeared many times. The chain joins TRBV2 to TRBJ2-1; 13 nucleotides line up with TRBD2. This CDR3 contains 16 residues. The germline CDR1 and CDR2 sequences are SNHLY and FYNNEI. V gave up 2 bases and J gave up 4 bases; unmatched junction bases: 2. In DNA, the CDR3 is TGTGCCAGCAGTGAATTGGGACTAGCGGGGTACAATGAGCAGTTCTTC. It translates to CASSELGLAGYNEQFF. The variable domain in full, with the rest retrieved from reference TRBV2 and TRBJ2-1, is EPEVTQTPSHQVTQMGQEVILRCVPISNHLYFYWYRQILGQKVEFLVSFYNNEISEKSEIFDDQFSVERPDGSNFTLKIRSTKLEDSAMYFCASSELGLAGYNEQFFGPGTRLTVL.

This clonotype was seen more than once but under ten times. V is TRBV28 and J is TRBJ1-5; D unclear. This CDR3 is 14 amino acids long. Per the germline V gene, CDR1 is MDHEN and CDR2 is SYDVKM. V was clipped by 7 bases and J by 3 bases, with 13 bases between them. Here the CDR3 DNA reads TGTGCCAGCATCTGGGGTGGGTACAATCAGCCCCAGCATTTT. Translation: CASIWGGYNQPQHF.

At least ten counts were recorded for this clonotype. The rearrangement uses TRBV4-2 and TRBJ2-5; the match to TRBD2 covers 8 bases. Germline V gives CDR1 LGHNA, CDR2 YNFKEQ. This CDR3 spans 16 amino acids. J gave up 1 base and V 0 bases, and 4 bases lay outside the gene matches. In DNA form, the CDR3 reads TGTGCCAGCAGCCAAGATCTCGCGGGGGGCCAAGAGACCCAGTACTTC. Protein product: CASSQDLAGGQETQYF.